A selection of T cell receptor beta chains follows, all from one sample in a study of cytomegalovirus exposure and HLA in healthy donors. Clones were sequenced by immunoSEQ multiplex PCR, and TCRdb holds only the in-frame ones, with some missing. The repertoire holds 150,000 or so clones, with around three quarters as singletons. Sequences were obtained from PBMCs. The receptors were gathered from a woman in her sixties or seventies in good health and CMV-seropositive. Each CDR3 is given with its conserved first and last residue. A D gene is named only where the DNA matches it firmly. The size field is filled for only some rows; it gives once, few, many or a size class.

abundance,len,j_gene,v_gene,d_gene,CDR3aa,CDR3nt
.,14,TRBJ2-3,TRBV6-5,.,CASSFIGGADTQYF,TGTGCCAGCAGTTTTATAGGGGGTGCCGATACGCAGTATTTT
few,12,TRBJ1-1,TRBV19,.,CASSLSAGEAFF,TGTGCCAGTAGCCTCTCGGCCGGGGAGGCTTTCTTT
.,16,TRBJ2-1,TRBV28,TRBD2,CASSSLTSGSADEQFF,TGTGCCAGCAGTTCCTTGACTAGCGGGAGTGCAGATGAGCAGTTCTTC
.,16,TRBJ2-5,TRBV5-1,.,CASSFLGIGGKETQYF,TGCGCCAGCAGCTTCCTTGGTATTGGGGGGAAAGAGACCCAGTACTTC
.,15,TRBJ2-7,TRBV6-1,TRBD2,CASSEVTSGRYEQYF,TGTGCCAGCAGTGAAGTCACTAGCGGGAGGTACGAGCAGTACTTC
.,18,TRBJ2-2,TRBV2,TRBD2,CASSGGLAGEYDTGELFF,TGTGCCAGCAGTGGGGGACTAGCGGGAGAGTATGACACCGGGGAGCTGTTTTTT
.,17,TRBJ2-1,TRBV6-1,TRBD2,CASSVRSGLAGDNEQFF,TGTGCCAGCAGTGTTAGATCCGGACTAGCGGGGGACAATGAGCAGTTCTTC
.,12,TRBJ1-1,TRBV7-2,.,CASSSGAGRAFF,TGTGCCAGCAGCTCAGGTGCGGGGAGGGCTTTCTTT
.,16,TRBJ1-2,TRBV19,TRBD1,CASSTRQGAENYGYTF,TGTGCCAGTAGTACCCGACAGGGGGCCGAGAACTATGGCTACACCTTC
few,15,TRBJ2-4,TRBV5-1,.,CASSFPSGAKNIQYF,TGCGCCAGCAGTTTTCCGTCAGGGGCCAAAAACATTCAGTACTTC
.,13,TRBJ2-7,TRBV7-2,.,CASSPLTSYEQYF,TGTGCCAGCAGCCCGCTAACCTCCTACGAGCAGTACTTC
.,12,TRBJ1-2,TRBV5-1,TRBD1,CASSSDREGYTF,TGCGCCAGCAGCTCCGACAGGGAGGGCTACACCTTC
.,13,TRBJ1-1,TRBV7-9,.,CASSLAGGSEAFF,TGTGCCAGCAGCTTAGCGGGGGGAAGCGAGGCTTTCTTT
once,12,TRBJ2-7,TRBV25-1,.,CASSGGQSVWYF,TGTGCCAGCAGTGGTGGACAGTCCGTCTGGTACTTC
.,15,TRBJ2-1,TRBV28,.,CASSPWRGRDNEQFF,TGTGCCAGCAGTCCTTGGCGGGGAAGGGACAATGAGCAGTTCTTC
few,11,TRBJ1-2,TRBV29-1,.,CSVVGEGGYTF,TGCAGCGTTGTCGGGGAAGGTGGCTACACCTTC
.,15,TRBJ2-1,TRBV11-3,.,CASSNPPGIGSEQFF,TGTGCCAGCAGCAACCCCCCAGGGATTGGAAGTGAGCAGTTCTTC
.,11,TRBJ2-1,TRBV20-1,TRBD2,CSASRGGEQFF,TGCAGTGCTAGCCGGGGGGGCGAGCAGTTCTTC
.,15,TRBJ2-3,TRBV11-2,TRBD2,CASSPRDYRTDTQYF,TGTGCCAGCAGCCCTAGGGACTACCGCACAGATACGCAGTATTTT
.,15,TRBJ1-6,TRBV5-1,.,CASSLDDVRNSPLHF,TGCGCCAGCAGCTTGGATGACGTGCGGAATTCACCCCTCCACTTT
.,13,TRBJ2-3,TRBV2,.,CASSEVRADTQYF,TGTGCCAGCAGTGAGGTGAGGGCAGATACGCAGTATTTT
.,16,TRBJ2-7,TRBV6-5,TRBD2,CASSYLLASGSSEQYF,TGTGCCAGCAGTTATTTATTGGCTAGCGGGAGTAGCGAGCAGTACTTC
.,16,TRBJ2-5,TRBV21-1,.,CASSKRRTGEKETQYF,TGTGCCAGCAGCAAAAGGCGAACCGGGGAGAAAGAGACCCAGTACTTC
once,14,TRBJ1-1,TRBV5-1,TRBD1,CASSWETGYTEAFF,TGCGCCAGCAGCTGGGAGACAGGGTATACTGAAGCTTTCTTT
once,13,TRBJ1-2,TRBV5-3,.,CARSLGGNYGYTF,TGTGCCAGAAGCCTCGGAGGGAACTATGGCTACACCTTC
once,15,TRBJ1-3,TRBV9,.,CASSARSAQGNTIYF,TGTGCCAGCAGCGCGCGATCAGCGCAGGGAAACACCATATATTTT
.,13,TRBJ2-1,TRBV5-4,.,CASSSHSGHEQFF,TGTGCCAGCAGCTCACATTCAGGCCATGAGCAGTTCTTC
once,18,TRBJ2-6,TRBV19,.,CASSMESLGALRANVLTF,TGTGCCAGTAGTATGGAATCCTTGGGCGCTTTGAGGGCCAACGTCCTGACTTTC
.,14,TRBJ1-5,TRBV6-1,.,CASSELRVNQPQHF,TGTGCCAGCAGTGAACTCAGGGTCAATCAGCCCCAGCATTTT
few,14,TRBJ1-2,TRBV6-1,TRBD1,CASINQEGAQSYTF,TGTGCCAGCATCAACCAGGAGGGGGCTCAGAGCTACACCTTC
.,13,TRBJ1-1,TRBV7-3,TRBD1,CASSLNRGTEAFF,TGTGCCAGCAGCTTAAACAGGGGAACTGAAGCTTTCTTT
.,15,TRBJ1-2,TRBV5-6,.,CASSLVAGRSYGYTF,TGTGCCAGCAGCTTGGTTGCAGGAAGGTCCTATGGCTACACCTTC
.,11,TRBJ2-7,TRBV2,.,CASSDSPEQYF,TGTGCCAGCAGTGACTCTCCCGAGCAGTACTTC
.,14,TRBJ2-1,TRBV6-5,TRBD2,CASKGREGYNEQFF,TGTGCCAGCAAAGGGAGGGAAGGGTACAATGAGCAGTTCTTC
.,15,TRBJ2-2,TRBV19,.,CASAPGVPNTGELFF,TGTGCCAGCGCCCCGGGGGTCCCGAACACCGGGGAGCTGTTTTTT
.,15,TRBJ2-2,TRBV28,.,CASSLLGRETGELFF,TGTGCCAGCAGTTTATTGGGGCGAGAAACCGGGGAGCTGTTTTTT
.,16,TRBJ1-5,TRBV2,TRBD1,CASSEGGTVSNQPQHF,TGTGCCAGCAGTGAAGGCGGGACAGTTAGCAATCAGCCCCAGCATTTT
.,15,TRBJ2-7,TRBV12-5,TRBD2,CASGPQAGGAYEQYF,TGTGCTAGTGGTCCCCAGGCGGGAGGCGCCTACGAGCAGTACTTC
.,15,TRBJ1-4,TRBV28,.,CASSTYRATNEKLFF,TGTGCCAGCAGTACCTACAGGGCTACTAATGAAAAACTGTTTTTT
.,14,TRBJ1-2,TRBV19,TRBD1,CASSILGQDGGYTF,TGTGCCAGTAGTATTCTCGGACAGGACGGTGGCTACACCTTC
.,16,TRBJ2-1,TRBV28,TRBD1,CASSSPGTGSYNEQFF,TGTGCCAGCAGTTCGCCCGGGACAGGGTCCTACAATGAGCAGTTCTTC
few,13,TRBJ1-1,TRBV7-2,.,CASSLGANTEAFF,TGTGCCAGCAGCTTAGGAGCAAACACTGAAGCTTTCTTT
.,14,TRBJ2-7,TRBV5-6,TRBD2,CASSRSGSSYEQYF,TGTGCCAGCAGCCGTAGCGGGAGCTCCTACGAGCAGTACTTC
.,16,TRBJ1-2,TRBV4-1,.,CASSQEETVSTYGYTF,TGCGCCAGCAGCCAAGAGGAGACAGTATCAACCTATGGCTACACCTTC
.,19,TRBJ2-7,TRBV19,TRBD2,CASKKEAKTSGRGAYEQYF,TGTGCCAGTAAGAAAGAGGCAAAAACTAGCGGGAGGGGGGCCTACGAGCAGTACTTC
.,15,TRBJ2-1,TRBV9,TRBD1,CASSVAGTGLREQFF,TGTGCCAGCAGCGTAGCCGGGACAGGGCTACGAGAGCAGTTCTTC
few,15,TRBJ2-2,TRBV2,TRBD2,CASSEEVGAGGELFF,TGTGCCAGCAGTGAGGAGGTGGGAGCGGGAGGGGAGCTGTTTTTT
.,16,TRBJ2-5,TRBV2,TRBD2,CASSGGGAGGKETQYF,TGTGCCAGCAGTGGGGGAGGAGCGGGAGGGAAAGAGACCCAGTACTTC
.,16,TRBJ2-1,TRBV7-2,.,CAGSLGVYRVGNEQFF,TGTGCCGGCAGCTTAGGAGTCTACAGGGTGGGGAATGAGCAGTTCTTC
.,12,TRBJ2-7,TRBV28,.,CATSGQTYEQYF,TGTGCCACCAGCGGACAGACCTACGAGCAGTACTTC